This passage covers 25 T cell receptor beta chains from one sample sequenced in a study of CD8 T cells in Susac syndrome. An amount of RNA that ranged from roughly 0.45 to 1 ug was reverse transcribed with random hexamers. TCRdb fed the immunoSEQ multiplex PCR reads into MiXCR, producing one record per CDR3 protein. The profile shows 180,000 or so distinct CDR3 sequences, nearly 95% of them singletons. What was sequenced was CD4+ T cells from PBMCs. The receptors shown here come from a human donor with multiple sclerosis.

The chain carries TRBV9 and TRBJ2-1; 10 positions match TRBD2. The germline CDR1 and CDR2 sequences are SGDLS and YYNGEE. V lost 2 bases and J lost 1; bases outside the gene matches: 6. The CDR3 sequence is 17 residues long. CDR3: CASSVMSGGASYNEQFF. In DNA form, the CDR3 reads TGTGCCAGCAGCGTGATGAGCGGGGGGGCGTCCTACAATGAGCAGTTCTTC.

The chain employs TRBV9 and TRBJ1-2; 7 bases are a match to TRBD1. V dropped 6 bases and J dropped 4; count of bases not matched to a gene: 6. Germline CDR1 and CDR2: SGDLS and YYNGEE. The CDR3 is 13 residues long. The CDR3 region has the DNA TGTGCCAGCATCAGACAGGGTGGCTATGGCTACACCTTC. Amino acids: CASIRQGGYGYTF.

The chain employs TRBV13 and TRBJ1-2, with D perhaps TRBD1 (5 bases). CDR3 size: 13 residues. The V end was cut by 4 bases, the J end by 3 bases, with 9 bases between. CDR1 is PRHDT and CDR2 is FYEKMQ in the germline V gene (reference sequence). The CDR3 is CASSSRDYYGYTF. The DNA of the CDR3 is TGTGCCAGCAGCTCCCGGGACTACTATGGCTACACCTTC.

The chain recombines TRBV3-1 with TRBJ1-5; 9 positions match TRBD1. The V segment lost 2 bases and the J segment 12 bases; nucleotides outside the gene matches: 5. This CDR3 has 13 residues. Germline CDR1 reads LGHDT; CDR2 reads YNNKEL (reference sequence). CDR3 DNA sequence: TGTGCCAGCAGCCAAAGGGACAGGGAAAACCAGCATTTT. It is translated as CASSQRDRENQHF.

This chain uses TRBV29-1 with TRBJ2-1; 7 nucleotides agree with TRBD2. V gave up 6 bases and J gave up 2 bases; unmatched junction bases: 7. The CDR3 consists of 14 residues. Germline CDR1 is SQVTM and CDR2 is ANQGSEA. This chain's CDR3 is CSVRTRIAYNEQFF. The DNA for the CDR3 is TGCAGCGTCCGGACTAGGATCGCCTACAATGAGCAGTTCTTC.

This clonotype was picked up a small number of times. The genes are TRBV6-5 and TRBJ2-2; D possibly matches TRBD1 or TRBD2 (5 bases each). V lost 6 bases to trimming and J lost 6 bases, with 14 bases between them. The CDR3 has 14 amino acids. CDR1 MNHEY and CDR2 SVGAGI come from the germline V gene. CDR3 bases: TGTGCCAGCAGGGGGACCGTCGTTGCCGGGGAGCTGTTTTTT. Encoded protein: CASRGTVVAGELFF.

This clonotype is a singleton in its sample. This rearrangement joins TRBV15 to TRBJ1-2; 7 nucleotides align to TRBD1. V dropped 0 bases and J dropped 6; count of bases not matched to a gene: 4. Germline values: CDR1 LNHNV, CDR2 YYDKDF (reference sequence). The CDR3 totals 14 residues. The CDR3 spells CATSRDKGANGYTF. CDR3 DNA: TGTGCCACCAGCAGAGATAAGGGGGCAAATGGCTACACCTTC. Full variable domain (outside the CDR3, taken from reference TRBV15 and TRBJ1-2): DAMVIQNPRYQVTQFGKPVTLSCSQTLNHNVMYWYQQKSSQAPKLLFHYYDKDFNNEADTPDNFQSRRPNTSFCFLDIRSPGLGDTAMYLCATSRDKGANGYTFGSGTRLTVV.

The chain joins TRBV30 to TRBJ1-2, with D tentatively TRBD1 (5 bases). Trimming removed 3 bases at V and 3 bases at J, with 11 bases between. This CDR3 comprises 13 residues. Germline lookup yields CDR1 GTSNPN and CDR2 SVGIG (reference sequence). The CDR3 DNA reads as TGTGCCTGGAGCCTCGGGGCCCACTATGGCTACACCTTC. Protein product: CAWSLGAHYGYTF.

The chain has TRBV3-1 and TRBJ2-7, with 12 bases matching TRBD2. V shed 4 bases and J 2 bases; nucleotides not matched to a gene: 3. Germline V gene sequence: CDR1 LGHDT, CDR2 YNNKEL (reference sequence). The CDR3 has 15 residues. This CDR3 is CASSRTSGTAYEQYF. The DNA for the CDR3 is TGTGCCAGCAGCCGGACTAGCGGGACCGCCTACGAGCAGTACTTC.

This chain links TRBV20-1 with TRBJ1-5; maybe TRBD1 (6 bases). This CDR3 region has 13 residues. Germline CDR1 and CDR2: DFQATT and SNEGSKA (reference sequence). V lost 2 bases and J lost 4, with 9 bases in between. Here the CDR3 reads CSARTQGNQPQHF. The CDR3 region has the DNA TGCAGTGCTAGAACACAGGGAAATCAGCCCCAGCATTTT.

V and J are TRBV29-1 and TRBJ1-1; 9 bases are shared with TRBD1. Looked up from germline, CDR1 is SQVTM and CDR2 is ANQGSEA. The CDR3 covers 11 residues. DNA for the CDR3: TGCTCCTTACAGGGGGCGGGTGAAGCTTTCTTT. As protein: CSLQGAGEAFF.

V and J are TRBV11-2 and TRBJ2-5; 9 bases are a match to TRBD2. The germline V gene has CDR1 SGHAT and CDR2 FQNNGV. The CDR3 length is 14 residues. Germline trimming cut 5 bases from V and 5 bases from J; bases unmatched to any gene: 6. CDR3 nucleotides: TGTGCCAGCAGCCCGGGACTAGCCTTGGAGACCCAGTACTTC. It encodes CASSPGLALETQYF.

The chain combines TRBV11-2 with TRBJ2-5; 7 bases are a match to TRBD2. Germline loops: CDR1 SGHAT, CDR2 FQNNGV. Trimming at V came to 4 bases and at J to 5 bases, leaving 13 bases not matched to a gene. There are 16 residues in the CDR3. Written as DNA, the CDR3 is TGTGCCAGCAGCTCCCACGACGGGGGGTCAGGCGAGACCCAGTACTTC. It is translated as CASSSHDGGSGETQYF.

Note on this clonotype: The junction departs from the called germline gene at one end, perhaps through a read error. The chain combines TRBV7-7 with TRBJ2-3; TRBD2 matches at 13 bases. The CDR3 has 16 residues. Germline V gene sequence: CDR1 SSHAT, CDR2 FNYEAQ (reference sequence). The CDR3 sequence is CASSLTGLAGTDRQYF. DNA of the CDR3: TGTGCCAGCAGCTTAACGGGACTAGCGGGAACCGATAGGCAGTATTTT. The full variable domain, rest sourced from reference TRBV7-7 and TRBJ2-3, is GAGVSQSPRYKVTKRGQDVTLRCDPISSHATLYWYQQALGQGPEFLTYFNYEAQPDKSGLPSDRFSAERPEGSISTLTIQRTEQRDSAMYRCASSLTGLAGTDRQYFGPGTRLTVL.

This chain's CDR3 is CASSPPHGSYEQYF. In DNA, the CDR3 is TGTGCCAGCTCACCACCGCACGGCTCCTACGAGCAGTACTTC. This sequence joins TRBV18 and TRBJ2-7; no clear D gene. Trimming cost V 0 bases and J 0 bases, with 6 bases left between them. This CDR3 is 14 amino acids long. The germline CDR1 and CDR2 sequences are KGHSH and LQKENI. The entire variable domain, with the rest obtained from reference TRBV18 and TRBJ2-7, is as follows: NAGVMQNPRHLVRRRGQEARLRCSPMKGHSHVYWYRQLPEEGLKFMVYLQKENIIDESGMPKERFSAEFPKEGPSILRIQQVVRGDSAAYFCASSPPHGSYEQYFGPGTRLTVT.

V gene TRBV15 combines with J gene TRBJ1-3; unclear D gene. The CDR3 totals 16 residues. V lost 5 bases to trimming and J lost 0 bases, with 14 bases between them. The germline V gene has CDR1 LNHNV and CDR2 YYDKDF (reference sequence). The CDR3 DNA is TGTGCCACCAGCGAGGGCGGGTCTAACTCTGGAAACACCATATATTTT. As protein: CATSEGGSNSGNTIYF.

The rearrangement uses TRBV11-2 and TRBJ2-1; the match to TRBD2 covers 10 bases. The CDR3 spans 13 residues. J was trimmed by 7 bases and V by 11 bases; bases with no gene match: 8. Germline V gene data show CDR1 as SGHAT and CDR2 as FQNNGV. CDR3 sequence reads: CAGRLAGANEQFF. DNA for the CDR3: TGTGCCGGACGGCTAGCGGGAGCTAATGAGCAGTTCTTC.

The V and J genes are TRBV12-5 and TRBJ2-1; 12 bases agree with TRBD2. Germline CDR1 is LGHNT and CDR2 is FRNRAP. The CDR3 extends over 15 amino acids. V was clipped by 6 bases and J by 4 bases; unmatched bases: 4. Here the CDR3 DNA reads TGTGCTAGTGGCCTGACTAGCGGGAGTTACAATGAGCAGTTCTTC. Translating gives CASGLTSGSYNEQFF.

The chain joins TRBV20-1 to TRBJ2-1; D gene ambiguous. CDR1 and CDR2 from the germline V gene are DFQATT and SNEGSKA (reference sequence). V was trimmed by 0 bases and J by 3 bases, leaving 18 bases between them. The CDR3 is 17 amino acids. The CDR3 region has the DNA TGCAGTGCTAGAGACAAGTCGAGGCAGACCGTCTACAATGAGCAGTTCTTC. The encoded protein is CSARDKSRQTVYNEQFF.

The chain couples TRBV5-1 to TRBJ2-7; D is perhaps TRBD1 (6 bases). Germline CDR1 and CDR2: SGHRS and YFSETQ. The CDR3 consists of 15 residues. V was clipped by 0 bases and J by 6 bases, with 16 bases between them. The CDR3 DNA sequence: TGCGCCAGCAGCTTGGCCACTGTGTCCAGGGGCGAGCAGTACTTC. The encoded protein is CASSLATVSRGEQYF.

The chain carries TRBV30 and TRBJ2-7; 8 bases match TRBD1. From germline, CDR1 is GTSNPN and CDR2 SVGIG (reference sequence). The CDR3 runs to 13 residues. The junction had 7 bases not matched to a gene; V was cut back by 4 bases and J by 5 bases. The CDR3 loop is CAWKGQGVNEQYF. The CDR3 DNA sequence: TGTGCCTGGAAAGGACAGGGCGTGAACGAGCAGTACTTC.

The V gene is TRBV3-1, the J gene TRBJ1-1; weak D call: TRBD1 (6 bases). Trimming took off 7 bases at V and 0 bases at J, with 12 bases between the two ends. There are 14 residues in the CDR3. Germline V gene lookup returns CDR1 LGHDT and CDR2 YNNKEL (reference sequence). CDR3 nucleotides: TGTGCCAGCAACCACAGGGAGCTGAACACTGAAGCTTTCTTT. This codes for CASNHRELNTEAFF.

This clonotype was seen once. This chain uses TRBV5-6 with TRBJ2-4; 9 nucleotides agree with TRBD1. This CDR3 contains 15 residues. V was pared by 5 bases and J by 7 bases, with 10 bases of the junction left unmatched. Germline CDR1 and CDR2: SGHDT and YYEEEE. CDR3: CASSRLRDRVNIQYF. For the CDR3, the DNA is TGTGCCAGCAGTAGACTCCGGGACAGGGTGAACATTCAGTACTTC.

CDR3 sequence: CASSLPGTGVSGELFF. The CDR3 region has the DNA TGTGCCAGCAGCTTACCCGGGACAGGGGTGTCCGGGGAGCTGTTTTTT. The chain uses TRBV7-6 and TRBJ2-2; TRBD1 matches 10 bases. The CDR3 spans 16 residues. In germline, CDR1 is SGHVS, CDR2 FNYEAQ. Trimming at V came to 2 bases and at J to 6 bases, leaving 6 bases not matched to a gene.

The chain is built from TRBV18 and TRBJ2-1; tentative D call: TRBD2 (5 bases). V lost 3 bases to trimming and J lost 2 bases, with 11 bases between them. In germline, CDR1 is KGHSH, CDR2 LQKENI. The CDR3 runs to 15 residues. The CDR3 spells CASSPLTGAYNEQFF. The DNA of the CDR3 is TGTGCCAGCTCACCTCTTACCGGGGCCTACAATGAGCAGTTCTTC.